The entry that follows covers one TCR beta chain sequence. V lost 0 bases, J lost 2 bases, and 7 bases stayed unmatched. CDR3 size: 17 residues. CDR1 is DFQATT, CDR2 SNEGSKA, per germline (reference sequence). Total RNA amounts of at least 6 micrograms were extracted per sample. The data were obtained in a study of blood T cells in healthy people across ages. Primed by a sample-barcoded 5' primer and a J-beta primer mix, a second PCR proceeded for roughly 7 to 11 cycles. TCRdb ran MiXCR on the 5' RACE reads and lists one entry per CDR3 protein. Among approximately 690,000 distinct CDR3 sequences listed, under 65% were seen once.

The sequence came from a man in his fifties or sixties in good health. The sequenced material came from blood. V gene TRBV20-1 combines with J gene TRBJ2-5, with 12 bases identical to TRBD2. The CDR3: CSARDPWTSGDQETQYF. The CDR3 DNA reads TGCAGTGCTAGAGATCCCTGGACTAGCGGGGATCAAGAGACCCAGTACTTC.